These 6 T cell receptor beta chains originate from one sample sequenced in a study of T cell responses to AZD1222 COVID-19 vaccine. The table came from immunoSEQ multiplex PCR; TCRdb's copy has only in-frame clones and leaves some out. The sample lists about 160,000 clones, approximately 90% occurring once. Material: peripheral blood, obtained on day 0 of AZD1222 vaccination. These receptors were obtained from an adult in good health.

The CDR3 protein is CAISESHNEQFF. The DNA for the CDR3 is TGTGCCATCAGTGAGTCCCACAATGAGCAGTTCTTC. The chain employs TRBV10-3 and TRBJ2-1; D gene ambiguous. From germline, CDR1 is ENHRY and CDR2 SYGVKD. The CDR3 totals 12 residues. V dropped 0 bases and J dropped 5 bases, with 2 bases sitting between them.

The gene calls are TRBV19 and TRBJ2-7; TRBD2 aligns across 7 bases. CDR1 and CDR2 (germline): LNHDA, SQIVND (reference sequence). The CDR3 runs to 13 residues. The V segment lost 8 bases and the J segment 6 bases; nucleotides outside the gene matches: 10. The CDR3 DNA reads as TGTGCCAGTCGCGCCCAGGGAGGGACCGAGCAGTACTTC. It codes for CASRAQGGTEQYF.

The chain links TRBV7-8 to TRBJ1-1; maybe TRBD1 (6 bases). CDR1 SGHVS and CDR2 FQNEAQ come from the germline V gene. This CDR3 region has 15 residues. V was cut by 2 bases and J by 8 bases, with 18 bases left in between. CDR3 amino acids: CASSLRGAGSREAFF. In DNA form, the CDR3 reads TGTGCCAGCAGCTTAAGGGGGGCTGGCAGTAGGGAAGCTTTCTTT. Looking up the rest from reference TRBV7-8 and TRBJ1-1 gives the full variable domain: GAGVSQSPRYKVAKRGQDVALRCDPISGHVSLFWYQQALGQGPEFLTYFQNEAQLDKSGLPSDRFFAERPEGSVSTLKIQRTQQEDSAVYLCASSLRGAGSREAFFGQGTRLTVV.

The chain joins TRBV5-1 to TRBJ2-2; D uncertain. Trimming took off 0 bases at V and 5 bases at J, with 11 bases between the two ends. The CDR3 is made up of 15 amino acids. Germline V lookup: CDR1 SGHRS, CDR2 YFSETQ. CDR3 DNA sequence: TGCGCCAGCAGCTTGGGCGGAGCGCGTACCGGGGAGCTGTTTTTT. Its protein is CASSLGGARTGELFF.

V is TRBV7-9 and J is TRBJ1-6; D unresolved. This CDR3 has 15 amino acids. Trimming cost V 5 bases and J 0 bases, with 8 bases left between them. Germline V gene data show CDR1 as SEHNR and CDR2 as FQNEAQ (reference sequence). The CDR3 sequence: CASSDILSYNSPLHF. The CDR3 DNA reads TGTGCCAGCAGCGATATCCTCTCCTATAATTCACCCCTCCACTTT.

This chain links TRBV19 with TRBJ2-7; TRBD1 agrees at 7 bases. Losses at the gene ends were 4 bases for V and 5 bases for J; bases not matched to a gene: 8. The CDR3 spans 14 residues. Germline lookup yields CDR1 LNHDA and CDR2 SQIVND (reference sequence). CDR3 nucleotide sequence: TGTGCCAGTAGTAATAGACAGGGATCGGACGAGCAGTACTTC. Translated: CASSNRQGSDEQYF.